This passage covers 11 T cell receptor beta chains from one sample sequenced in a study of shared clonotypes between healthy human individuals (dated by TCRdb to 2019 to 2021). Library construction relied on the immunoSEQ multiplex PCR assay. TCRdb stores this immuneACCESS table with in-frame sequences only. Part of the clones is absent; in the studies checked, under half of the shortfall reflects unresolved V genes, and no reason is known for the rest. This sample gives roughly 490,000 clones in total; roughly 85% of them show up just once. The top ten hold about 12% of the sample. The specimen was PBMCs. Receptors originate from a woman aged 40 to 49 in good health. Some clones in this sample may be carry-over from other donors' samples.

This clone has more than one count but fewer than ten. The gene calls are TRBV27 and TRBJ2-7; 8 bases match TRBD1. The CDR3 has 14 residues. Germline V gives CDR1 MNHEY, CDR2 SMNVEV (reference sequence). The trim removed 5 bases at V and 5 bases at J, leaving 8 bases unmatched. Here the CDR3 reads CASSRSGGFNEQYF. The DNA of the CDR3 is TGTGCCAGCAGTCGTTCAGGGGGCTTTAACGAGCAGTACTTC.

This CDR3 reads CASSEQQGATEAFF. The CDR3, as DNA: TGCGCCAGCAGTGAGCAGCAGGGAGCCACTGAAGCTTTCTTT. The chain links TRBV10-2 to TRBJ1-1, with a weak D call TRBD1 (5 bases). V dropped 2 bases and J dropped 4 bases, with 11 bases sitting between them. This CDR3 is 14 amino acids long. Germline CDR1 and CDR2: WSHSY and SAAADI.

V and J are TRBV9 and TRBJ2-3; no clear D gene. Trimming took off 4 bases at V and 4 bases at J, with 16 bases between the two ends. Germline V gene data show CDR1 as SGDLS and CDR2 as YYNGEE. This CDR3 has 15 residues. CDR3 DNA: TGTGCCAGCAGCCCCCAAATAGTCGGGTCAGATACGCAGTATTTT. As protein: CASSPQIVGSDTQYF.

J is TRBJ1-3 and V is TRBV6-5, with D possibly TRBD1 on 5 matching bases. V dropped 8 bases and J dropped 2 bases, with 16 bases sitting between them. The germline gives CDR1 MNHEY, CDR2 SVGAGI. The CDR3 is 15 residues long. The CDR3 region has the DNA TGTGCCAGCTCCCGGGGGTCGAGGGCTGGAAACACCATATATTTT. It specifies CASSRGSRAGNTIYF.

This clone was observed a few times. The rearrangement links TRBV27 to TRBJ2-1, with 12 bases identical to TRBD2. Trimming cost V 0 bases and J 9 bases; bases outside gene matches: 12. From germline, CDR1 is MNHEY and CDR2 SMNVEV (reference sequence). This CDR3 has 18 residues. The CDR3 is CASSLSYPGTSGLVEQFF. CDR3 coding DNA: TGTGCCAGCAGTTTATCTTACCCCGGGACTAGCGGGTTAGTTGAGCAGTTCTTC.

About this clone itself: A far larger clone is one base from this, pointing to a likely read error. CDR3 loop: CASNPTSGMARTGELFF. Written as DNA, the CDR3 is TGTGCCTCAAACCCGACTAGCGGGATGGCTCGCACCGGGGAGCTGTTTTTT. The J gene is TRBJ2-2, the V gene TRBV30; 11 nucleotides match TRBD2. Germline V gene data show CDR1 as GTSNPN and CDR2 as SVGIG (reference sequence). V trimming: 7 bases; J trimming: 4 bases; junction bases outside the gene matches: 14. This CDR3 is built from 17 residues.

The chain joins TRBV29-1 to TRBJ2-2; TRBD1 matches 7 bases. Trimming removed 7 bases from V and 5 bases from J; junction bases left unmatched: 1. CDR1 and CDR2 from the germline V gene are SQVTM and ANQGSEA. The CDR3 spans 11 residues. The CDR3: CSGGQTGELFF. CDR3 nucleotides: TGCAGCGGGGGACAGACCGGGGAGCTGTTTTTT.

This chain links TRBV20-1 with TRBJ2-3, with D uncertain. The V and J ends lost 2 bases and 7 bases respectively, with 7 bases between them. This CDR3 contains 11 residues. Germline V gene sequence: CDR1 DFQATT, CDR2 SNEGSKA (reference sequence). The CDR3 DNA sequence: TGCAGTGCTAGACGGGCCAATACGCAGTATTTT. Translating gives CSARRANTQYF.

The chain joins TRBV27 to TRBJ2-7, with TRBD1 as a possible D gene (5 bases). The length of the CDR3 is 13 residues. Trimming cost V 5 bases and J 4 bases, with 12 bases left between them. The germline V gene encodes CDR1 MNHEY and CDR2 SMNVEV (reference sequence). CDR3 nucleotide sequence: TGTGCCAGCAGTCAAGGACAACCTTACGAGCAGTACTTC. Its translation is CASSQGQPYEQYF.

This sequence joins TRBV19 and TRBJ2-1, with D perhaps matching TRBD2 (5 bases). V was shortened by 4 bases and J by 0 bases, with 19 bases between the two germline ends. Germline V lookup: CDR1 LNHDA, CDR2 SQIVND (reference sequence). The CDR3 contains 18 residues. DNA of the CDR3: TGTGCCAGTAGTACGACCGAGGGTCGGACGAGCTCCTACAATGAGCAGTTCTTC. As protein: CASSTTEGRTSSYNEQFF.

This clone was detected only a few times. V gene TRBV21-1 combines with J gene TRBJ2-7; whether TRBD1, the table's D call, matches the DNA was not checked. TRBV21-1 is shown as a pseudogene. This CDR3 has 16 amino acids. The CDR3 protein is CASSKANDTRGHEQYF. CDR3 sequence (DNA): TGTGCCAGCAGCAAAGCTAATGACACCCGTGGGCACGAGCAGTACTTC.